What follows are 21 T cell receptor beta chains derived from one specimen sequenced in a study of OX40 agonist ivuxolimab in advanced cancers. The table came from immunoSEQ multiplex PCR; TCRdb's copy has only in-frame clones and leaves some out. The table lists 60,000 to 70,000 clones, 70% to 90% of them singletons. The sequencing used CD4+ or CD8+ T cells sorted from blood, collected in a trial of the OX40 agonist ivuxolimab. These receptors were obtained from an adult with an advanced solid tumor such as melanoma, head and neck, liver or kidney cancer.

J is TRBJ1-1 and V is TRBV4-1; unclear D gene. The V end was cut by 0 bases, the J end by 4 bases, with 9 bases between. This CDR3 has 14 residues. Germline values: CDR1 MGHRA, CDR2 YSYEKL. CDR3 DNA: TGCGCCAGCAGCCAAGATATGTGGTTCACTGAAGCTTTCTTT. It specifies CASSQDMWFTEAFF.

Many counts were recorded for this clone. The gene calls are TRBV7-2 and TRBJ2-7; 16 nucleotides match TRBD2. CDR3 length: 18 residues. Germline CDR1 is SGHTA and CDR2 is FQGNSA. V shed 5 bases and J 6 bases; nucleotides not matched to a gene: 13. Here the CDR3 reads CASSPRRKGLAGGLEQYF. Written as DNA, the CDR3 is TGTGCCAGCAGCCCAAGGAGGAAGGGACTAGCGGGAGGGCTCGAGCAGTACTTC.

On this clone: Other DNA sequences within the sample encode an identical CDR3. This rearrangement joins TRBV29-1 to TRBJ1-2; 7 nucleotides agree with TRBD1. This CDR3 is built from 15 residues. CDR1 and CDR2 from the germline V gene are SQVTM and ANQGSEA. J lost 2 bases, V lost 6 bases, and 12 bases had no gene match. CDR3 sequence reads: CSVGGTQGGNYGYTF. Written as DNA, the CDR3 is TGCAGCGTGGGAGGTACTCAGGGGGGAAACTATGGCTACACCTTC.

The V gene is TRBV6-5, the J gene TRBJ2-5; D gene ambiguous. Germline lookup yields CDR1 MNHEY and CDR2 SVGAGI. The V gene lost 0 bases and the J gene lost 4 bases, with 9 bases spanning the gap. The length of the CDR3 is 14 residues. The CDR3 coding sequence is TGTGCCAGCAGTTACTCCTCCGGATCAGAGACCCAGTACTTC. It translates to CASSYSSGSETQYF.

This clone has just a few counts. The chain uses TRBV2 and TRBJ1-1; no reliable D call. The V gene lost 1 base and the J gene lost 0 bases, with 3 bases spanning the gap. Germline CDR1 reads SNHLY; CDR2 reads FYNNEI. This CDR3 has 13 residues. CDR3 bases: TGTGCCAGCAGTGAAGGTGTGAACACTGAAGCTTTCTTT. Its protein product is CASSEGVNTEAFF.

The chain couples TRBV15 to TRBJ2-3; D is ambiguous. Germline V CDR1 and CDR2: LNHNV, YYDKDF (reference sequence). The CDR3 is 15 amino acids. V was pared by 1 base and J by 2 bases, with 10 bases between. Here the CDR3 reads CATSRVRGYTDTQYF. The CDR3 DNA sequence: TGTGCCACCAGCAGAGTTCGAGGTTACACAGATACGCAGTATTTT.

This clone was recorded a few times. The J gene is TRBJ2-7, the V gene TRBV19, with D maybe TRBD2 (6 bases). Deletions cut 4 bases from V and 3 bases from J, with 10 bases between. The germline gives CDR1 LNHDA, CDR2 SQIVND (reference sequence). CDR3 length: 13 amino acids. CDR3 DNA sequence: TGTGCCAGTAGTACCGGGACTCGCTACGAGCAGTACTTC. This sequence encodes CASSTGTRYEQYF.

The chain links TRBV25-1 to TRBJ1-4; possibly TRBD1 for D (6 bases). Germline CDR1 is MGHDK and CDR2 is SYGVNS. The CDR3 has 13 amino acids. V shed 6 bases and J shed 8 bases, with 13 bases lying between them. In nucleotides, the CDR3 is TGTGCCAGCAGCCCATGGGACAACGAAAAACTGTTTTTT. Residues: CASSPWDNEKLFF.

Here the CDR3 reads CASSYSGLEQYF. The CDR3 bases are TGTGCCAGCAGTTACTCAGGGCTCGAGCAGTACTTC. This chain links TRBV6-6 with TRBJ2-7; D remains unclear. V lost 0 bases to trimming and J lost 6 bases, with 6 bases between them. Germline CDR1 reads MNHNY; CDR2 reads SVGAGI (reference sequence). The CDR3 has 12 amino acids.

The rearrangement joins TRBV10-1 to TRBJ2-7; D is uncertain. The V and J ends lost 3 bases and 0 bases respectively, with 9 bases between them. Germline lookup yields CDR1 WNHNN and CDR2 SYGVQD (reference sequence). The CDR3 has 14 amino acids. The CDR3 region has the DNA TGCGCCAGCAGTGATGAGTTCGTCTCCTACGAGCAGTACTTC. It is translated as CASSDEFVSYEQYF.

This clone was recorded only once. The chain links TRBV5-1 to TRBJ1-1, with D tentatively TRBD1 (5 bases). This CDR3 has 15 residues. V was trimmed by 3 bases and J by 5 bases, leaving 17 bases between them. Germline loops: CDR1 SGHRS, CDR2 YFSETQ. In DNA form, the CDR3 reads TGCGCCAGCAGCTCCGGGGGACTAAGCGGGACTGAAGCTTTCTTT. This translates into CASSSGGLSGTEAFF.

The rearrangement uses TRBV5-1 and TRBJ2-3, with TRBD2 matching over 10 bases. The CDR3 extends over 18 amino acids. Germline loops: CDR1 SGHRS, CDR2 YFSETQ. Trimming at V came to 0 bases and at J to 2 bases, leaving 9 bases not matched to a gene. Written as DNA, the CDR3 is TGCGCCAGCAGCTTGGGGACTAGCGGAATAGCAAACACAGATACGCAGTATTTT. Translated: CASSLGTSGIANTDTQYF.

This chain joins TRBV28 and TRBJ2-6; D may match TRBD1 or TRBD2 (6 bases each). The germline CDR1 and CDR2 sequences are MDHEN and SYDVKM. CDR3 size: 14 residues. V shed 6 bases and J shed 9 bases, with 15 bases lying between them. This CDR3 reads CASSLGGQDNVLTF. CDR3 bases: TGTGCCAGCAGCCTAGGGGGGCAGGACAACGTCCTGACTTTC.

This chain joins TRBV6-1 and TRBJ2-3, with no clear D. This CDR3 is 12 amino acids long. V lost 2 bases, J lost 4 bases, and 4 bases lay in between. Germline V CDR1 and CDR2: MNHNS, SASEGT. The CDR3 nucleotides read TGTGCCAGCAGTGAATTGGCAGATACGCAGTATTTT. It codes for CASSELADTQYF.

This clone was seen once. The chain carries TRBV6-1 and TRBJ2-1, with 8 bases lining up with TRBD2. CDR1 and CDR2 from the germline V gene are MNHNS and SASEGT. The CDR3 sequence is 17 residues long. The ends lost 3 bases at V and 2 bases at J; junction bases unmatched: 9. The DNA of the CDR3 is TGTGCCAGCAGTGATGGCGGGAGCGGGAGTACCTACAATGAGCAGTTCTTC. Protein: CASSDGGSGSTYNEQFF.

The chain has TRBV30 and TRBJ2-3, with a tentative D call TRBD2 (5 bases). V lost 2 bases, J lost 6 bases, and 15 bases lay in between. CDR1 and CDR2 from the germline V gene are GTSNPN and SVGIG (reference sequence). The CDR3 length is 14 residues. The CDR3 DNA is TGTGCCTGGAGTTTCGGACTGGGAATGGATACGCAGTATTTT. Its protein is CAWSFGLGMDTQYF.

The gene calls are TRBV5-5 and TRBJ2-3; D remains ambiguous. The CDR3 length is 12 residues. V was trimmed by 7 bases and J by 3 bases, leaving 9 bases between them. CDR1 is SGHKS and CDR2 is YYEKEE in the germline V gene (reference sequence). CDR3 sequence: CASVSGTDTQYF. DNA for the CDR3: TGTGCCAGCGTAAGTGGTACAGATACGCAGTATTTT.

This chain uses TRBV7-9 with TRBJ2-3; 7 bases map to TRBD2. Germline assignment: CDR1 SEHNR and CDR2 FQNEAQ (reference sequence). This CDR3 contains 16 residues. The V segment lost 5 bases and the J segment 5 bases; nucleotides outside the gene matches: 13. The DNA of the CDR3 is TGTGCCAGCAGCCAGGGAGGGCAGGGAGGTGGAGATACGCAGTATTTT. Translation gives CASSQGGQGGGDTQYF.

The V gene is TRBV5-1, the J gene TRBJ2-5; D may be TRBD2 (6 bases). Germline assignment: CDR1 SGHRS and CDR2 YFSETQ. The CDR3 sequence is 15 residues long. The ends were cut back, 4 bases at V and 2 bases at J, with 15 bases in the middle. This CDR3 reads CASSPRPSVQETQYF. The CDR3 bases are TGCGCCAGCAGCCCCCGACCTAGCGTACAAGAGACCCAGTACTTC.

The rearrangement uses TRBV5-1 and TRBJ2-1, with 11 nucleotides matching TRBD2. CDR3 length equals 17 residues. Trimming cost V 1 base and J 4 bases; bases outside gene matches: 7. Germline CDR1 is SGHRS and CDR2 is YFSETQ. The CDR3 nucleotides read TGCGCCAGCAGCTTGATAACTAGCGGGAGTTATTACAATGAGCAGTTCTTC. Its protein product is CASSLITSGSYYNEQFF.

This clone has only one observation. The rearrangement uses TRBV5-1 and TRBJ2-5; 7 nucleotides agree with TRBD1. V was clipped by 3 bases and J by 5 bases; unmatched bases: 10. In germline, CDR1 is SGHRS, CDR2 YFSETQ. The length of the CDR3 is 15 residues. CDR3 sequence (DNA): TGCGCCAGCAGCTCGGGGACAGTCGACAAGGAGACCCAGTACTTC. Residues: CASSSGTVDKETQYF.